A selection of T cell receptor beta chains follows, all from one sample in a study of response to subunit inactivated influenza vaccine. One entry per CDR3 protein results from TCRdb running MiXCR on the RT-PCR reads. Of 450,000 to 500,000 distinct CDR3 sequences listed, 11% are singletons. The sample consisted of PBMCs from blood, taken roughly 48 days after vaccination. The receptors originated from a man aged 50-60 years who received an inactivated influenza vaccine. The CDR3 runs from the conserved cysteine through the conserved F or W. A D gene is named only where the DNA matches it firmly. Clone sizes are given selectively: once, few, many, or a class where the clone is expanded.

V: TRBV20-1; D: TRBD1; J: TRBJ1-1; size: NA; CDR3: CSAGTGFLAFF; DNA: TGCAGTGCTGGGACAGGGTTTTTGGCTTTCTTT
V: TRBV12-3/TRBV12-4; D: NA; J: TRBJ1-2; size: few; CDR3: CASSHSGGGYTF; DNA: TGTGCCAGCAGCCATTCGGGGGGCGGCTACACCTTC
V: TRBV20-1; D: TRBD1; J: TRBJ2-3; size: few; CDR3: CSARLRDSFGDTQYF; DNA: TGCAGTGCCCGACTTCGGGACAGTTTCGGAGATACGCAGTATTTT
V: TRBV5-1; D: NA; J: TRBJ1-4; size: many; CDR3: CASSVGQPINEKLFF; DNA: TGCGCCAGCAGCGTCGGACAGCCAATTAATGAAAAACTGTTTTTT
V: TRBV10-3; D: TRBD2; J: TRBJ2-2; size: few; CDR3: CAISELPGGNTGELFF; DNA: TGTGCCATCAGTGAGCTGCCGGGGGGGAACACCGGGGAGCTGTTTTTT
V: TRBV12-3/TRBV12-4; D: TRBD1; J: TRBJ2-1; size: NA; CDR3: CASTSGTGFDEQFF; DNA: TGTGCCAGCACCTCAGGGACAGGGTTCGATGAGCAGTTCTTC
V: TRBV29-1; D: TRBD2; J: TRBJ2-1; size: many; CDR3: CSGGLAGGPENEQFF; DNA: TGCAGCGGCGGACTAGCGGGAGGACCGGAGAATGAGCAGTTCTTC
V: TRBV12-3/TRBV12-4; D: NA; J: TRBJ2-5; size: NA; CDR3: CASSFRGVQTQYF; DNA: TGTGCCAGCAGTTTTCGTGGGGTACAGACCCAGTACTTC
V: TRBV27; D: NA; J: TRBJ2-1; size: NA; CDR3: CASSWAGSYNEQFF; DNA: TGTGCCAGCAGCTGGGCCGGGAGTTACAATGAGCAGTTCTTC
V: TRBV24-1; D: TRBD1; J: TRBJ2-1; size: many; CDR3: CATSPGQGGYNEQFF; DNA: TGTGCCACCAGCCCGGGACAGGGAGGATACAATGAGCAGTTCTTC
V: TRBV5-1; D: NA; J: TRBJ2-7; size: few; CDR3: CASSLRSSVFYEQYF; DNA: TGCGCCAGCAGCTTGAGGAGTTCTGTGTTCTACGAGCAGTACTTC
V: TRBV20-1; D: NA; J: TRBJ2-4; size: few; CDR3: CSARNQGSQILAKNIQYF; DNA: TGCAGTGCCCGGAACCAGGGGAGCCAAATTCTAGCCAAAAACATTCAGTACTTC
V: TRBV20-1; D: TRBD2; J: TRBJ2-1; size: few; CDR3: CSAPTSGSLSNEQFF; DNA: TGCAGTGCTCCTACTAGCGGGAGCCTCTCCAATGAGCAGTTCTTC
V: TRBV4-1; D: NA; J: TRBJ1-4; size: few; CDR3: CASSQTHTNEKLFF; DNA: TGCGCCAGCAGCCAAACGCACACTAATGAAAAACTGTTTTTT
V: TRBV5-1; D: NA; J: TRBJ2-1; size: NA; CDR3: CASSLGVGRSYNEQFF; DNA: TGCGCCAGCAGCTTAGGGGTAGGCCGCTCCTACAATGAGCAGTTCTTC
V: TRBV9; D: NA; J: TRBJ2-1; size: few; CDR3: CASSDPNGNEQFF; DNA: TGTGCCAGCAGCGATCCCAACGGGAATGAGCAGTTCTTC
V: TRBV6-5; D: NA; J: TRBJ1-3; size: few; CDR3: CASSSERGGGGNTIYF; DNA: TGTGCCAGCAGTTCCGAGCGGGGAGGGGGTGGAAACACCATATATTTT
V: TRBV20-1; D: TRBD2; J: TRBJ2-5; size: few; CDR3: CSALTSGIETQYF; DNA: TGCAGTGCACTCACTAGCGGGATAGAGACCCAGTACTTC
V: TRBV6-4; D: NA; J: TRBJ2-7; size: NA; CDR3: CASPGTSTYDQYF; DNA: TGTGCCAGTCCCGGGACATCAACCTACGATCAGTACTTC
V: TRBV5-1; D: TRBD1; J: TRBJ1-1; size: few; CDR3: CASSLELGTGNTEAFF; DNA: TGCGCCAGCAGCTTGGAGTTGGGGACAGGGAACACTGAAGCTTTCTTT
V: TRBV4-1; D: TRBD2; J: TRBJ2-1; size: NA; CDR3: CASSQDATSVHNEQFF; DNA: TGCGCCAGCAGCCAAGATGCGACTAGCGTTCACAATGAGCAGTTCTTC
V: TRBV20-1; D: TRBD1; J: TRBJ1-2; size: few; CDR3: CSASRGADYGYTF; DNA: TGCAGTGCTTCCAGGGGGGCGGACTATGGCTACACCTTC
V: TRBV29-1; D: NA; J: TRBJ2-2; size: NA; CDR3: CSATRRDTYTGELFF; DNA: TGCAGCGCCACAAGGCGAGACACTTACACCGGGGAGCTGTTTTTT
V: TRBV20-1; D: NA; J: TRBJ2-3; size: NA; CDR3: CSARDGRPGDTQYF; DNA: TGCAGTGCTAGAGATGGCCGGCCCGGAGATACGCAGTATTTT
V: TRBV7-6; D: NA; J: TRBJ2-2; size: NA; CDR3: CASTRYREKAGELFF; DNA: TGTGCCAGCACCAGATACAGGGAAAAGGCCGGGGAGCTGTTTTTT
V: TRBV12-3/TRBV12-4; D: NA; J: TRBJ2-2; size: NA; CDR3: CASRSRSPNTGELFF; DNA: TGTGCCAGCAGATCCAGATCGCCGAACACCGGGGAGCTGTTTTTT
V: TRBV10-3; D: NA; J: TRBJ1-1; size: few; CDR3: CAIRLSQGRHTEAFF; DNA: TGTGCCATAAGGTTGTCGCAGGGCCGTCACACTGAAGCTTTCTTT
V: TRBV12-3/TRBV12-4; D: NA; J: TRBJ1-1; size: few; CDR3: CASTKMTGANTEAFF; DNA: TGTGCCAGCACCAAAATGACAGGCGCGAACACTGAAGCTTTCTTT
V: TRBV4-3; D: NA; J: TRBJ2-2; size: NA; CDR3: CASSQEGRWLTGELFF; DNA: TGCGCCAGCAGCCAAGAGGGCCGGTGGTTGACCGGGGAGCTGTTTTTT
V: TRBV28; D: TRBD2; J: TRBJ2-7; size: few; CDR3: CASGLAGEYEQYF; DNA: TGTGCCAGCGGACTAGCGGGAGAGTACGAGCAGTACTTC
V: TRBV29-1; D: TRBD1; J: TRBJ2-7; size: many; CDR3: CSVGTGAYEQYF; DNA: TGCAGCGTTGGGACAGGGGCCTACGAGCAGTACTTC
V: TRBV20-1; D: NA; J: TRBJ2-7; size: NA; CDR3: CSALLLTNSYEQYF; DNA: TGCAGTGCCCTACTCTTAACGAACTCCTACGAGCAGTACTTC
V: TRBV28; D: NA; J: TRBJ2-5; size: NA; CDR3: CASSSEQETQETQYF; DNA: TGTGCCAGCAGTTCCGAACAGGAGACTCAAGAGACCCAGTACTTC
V: TRBV29-1; D: NA; J: TRBJ2-5; size: many; CDR3: CSVRLVRETQYF; DNA: TGCAGCGTCCGACTAGTGCGGGAGACCCAGTACTTC
V: TRBV12-3/TRBV12-4; D: NA; J: TRBJ2-3; size: NA; CDR3: CASSPRAGDYTDTQYF; DNA: TGTGCCAGCAGTCCGAGGGCAGGCGACTACACAGATACGCAGTATTTT
V: TRBV7-9; D: TRBD1; J: TRBJ2-5; size: many; CDR3: CASSWGQGETQYF; DNA: TGTGCCAGCAGCTGGGGACAGGGGGAGACCCAGTACTTC
V: TRBV29-1; D: NA; J: TRBJ2-1; size: many; CDR3: CSVERLAWYNEQFF; DNA: TGCAGCGTTGAAAGGCTAGCGTGGTACAATGAGCAGTTCTTC
V: TRBV12-3/TRBV12-4; D: TRBD2; J: TRBJ2-7; size: NA; CDR3: CASSLSGGGSYEQYF; DNA: TGTGCCAGCAGTTTATCCGGGGGGGGCTCCTACGAGCAGTACTTC
V: TRBV13; D: NA; J: TRBJ2-3; size: few; CDR3: CASSFRSITDTQYF; DNA: TGTGCCAGCAGCTTTCGGTCCATCACAGATACGCAGTATTTT